The 7 T cell receptor beta chains below all came from one sample that was sequenced in a study of cytomegalovirus exposure and HLA in healthy donors. Amplification used 60 Vbeta primers and 13 Jbeta primers. Produced via immunoSEQ multiplex PCR; TCRdb's table is partial and in-frame only. The table shows 200,000 to 250,000 clones, with less than 80% occurring only once. Sequencing input: PBMCs. The receptor source for this set is a girl aged 2 to 10 in good health and CMV-seronegative.

The chain couples TRBV9 to TRBJ2-1; 7 nucleotides align to TRBD2. The CDR3 is 15 residues long. CDR1 and CDR2 (germline): SGDLS, YYNGEE. V trimming: 0 bases; J trimming: 8 bases; junction bases outside the gene matches: 8. CDR3 coding DNA: TGTGCCAGCAGCGTAGAGGTTCGGGGGGTGTATGAGCAGTTCTTC. It is translated as CASSVEVRGVYEQFF.

The chain combines TRBV4-1 with TRBJ1-1; TRBD1 matches 10 bases. CDR3 length equals 16 residues. The germline CDR1 and CDR2 sequences are MGHRA and YSYEKL. V was clipped by 6 bases and J by 1 base; unmatched bases: 8. The DNA for the CDR3 is TGCGCCAGCAGAGACCGGGACAGGGGATGGAACACTGAAGCTTTCTTT. Protein sequence: CASRDRDRGWNTEAFF.

This clone was seen a handful of times. This chain uses TRBV30 with TRBJ2-7; tentatively, D is TRBD1 (5 bases). This CDR3 comprises 14 residues. Per germline, CDR1 GTSNPN and CDR2 SVGIG (reference sequence). V was trimmed by 3 bases and J by 4 bases, leaving 16 bases between them. CDR3 region: CAWRAAWGRYEQYF. The CDR3 region has the DNA TGTGCCTGGAGAGCCGCCTGGGGCAGATACGAGCAGTACTTC. The complete variable domain, with remaining parts taken from reference TRBV30 and TRBJ2-7, reads SQTIHQWPATLVQPVGSPLSLECTVEGTSNPNLYWYRQAAGRGLQLLFYSVGIGQISSEVPQNLSASRPQDRQFILSSKKLLLSDSGFYLCAWRAAWGRYEQYFGPGTRLTVT.

This clone was seen just once. The chain is built from TRBV6-1 and TRBJ2-5; TRBD2 aligns across 13 bases. Germline V gene data show CDR1 as MNHNS and CDR2 as SASEGT. CDR3 size: 16 residues. V was pared by 3 bases and J by 4 bases, with 5 bases of the junction left unmatched. In DNA form, the CDR3 reads TGTGCCAGCAGTGAGACTAGCGGGGGGCTGGTAGAGACCCAGTACTTC. Translated, it gives CASSETSGGLVETQYF.

V and J are TRBV5-1 and TRBJ1-5; 9 positions match TRBD1. The CDR3 covers 15 residues. Unmatched junction bases numbered 3, after V lost 0 bases and J lost 5 bases. From germline, CDR1 is SGHRS and CDR2 YFSETQ. CDR3 in amino acids: CASSLGQGEYQPQHF. The CDR3 coding sequence is TGCGCCAGCAGCTTGGGACAGGGGGAATATCAGCCCCAGCATTTT.

The V gene is TRBV29-1, the J gene TRBJ2-5; the D is unclear. The CDR3 is 15 residues long. CDR1 is SQVTM and CDR2 is ANQGSEA in the germline V gene. V lost 8 bases and J lost 7, with 26 bases in between. CDR3 protein: CSPSSRPLTQVTQYF. Here the CDR3 DNA reads TGCAGCCCTTCGAGCAGGCCCCTTACGCAGGTGACCCAGTACTTC.

The chain employs TRBV7-9 and TRBJ2-7; D is possibly TRBD2 (6 bases). The CDR3 consists of 11 residues. The V gene lost 11 bases and the J gene lost 5 bases, with 13 bases spanning the gap. From germline, CDR1 is SEHNR and CDR2 FQNEAQ (reference sequence). Here the CDR3 reads CAGGTDNEQYF. The CDR3 bases are TGTGCCGGGGGGACCGACAACGAGCAGTACTTC. The whole variable domain, remainder taken from reference TRBV7-9 and TRBJ2-7, is DTGVSQNPRHKITKRGQNVTFRCDPISEHNRLYWYRQTLGQGPEFLTYFQNEAQLEKSRLLSDRFSAERPKGSFSTLEIQRTEQGDSAMYLCAGGTDNEQYFGPGTRLTVT.